This T cell receptor beta chain was identified in a study of T-cell memory formation after mild COVID-19. Turning to the study itself: Clustering of TCRs was largely donor specific.

In TCRdb, the 5' RACE reads were re-called with MiXCR into one record per CDR3 protein. The sample includes about 340,000 distinct CDR3 sequences, approximately 16% of them seen just once. CDR3 length: 16 residues. From germline, CDR1 is SGDLS and CDR2 YYNGEE. With 4 bases clipped from V and 5 bases from J, the junction kept 6 bases outside the gene matches. The source material was PBMCs or a T cell subset sorted from them (not recorded which). The V gene is TRBV9, the J gene TRBJ2-2; 12 bases map to TRBD2. This sequence originates from a man younger than 30 who had mild COVID-19 (a few samples of this study predate the infection). Cell type and time point are not known. CDR3: CASSPRLAGATGELFF. As DNA, the CDR3 is TGTGCCAGCAGCCCCCGACTAGCGGGGGCGACCGGGGAGCTGTTTTTT.